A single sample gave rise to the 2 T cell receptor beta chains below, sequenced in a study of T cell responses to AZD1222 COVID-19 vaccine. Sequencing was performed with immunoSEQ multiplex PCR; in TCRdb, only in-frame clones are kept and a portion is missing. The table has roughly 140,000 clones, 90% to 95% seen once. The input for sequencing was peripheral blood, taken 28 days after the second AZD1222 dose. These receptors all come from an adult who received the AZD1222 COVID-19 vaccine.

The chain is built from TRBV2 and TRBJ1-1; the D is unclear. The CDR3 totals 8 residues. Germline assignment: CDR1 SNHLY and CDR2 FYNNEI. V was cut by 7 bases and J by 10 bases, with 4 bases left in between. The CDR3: CASNVAFF. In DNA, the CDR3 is TGTGCCAGCAACGTAGCTTTCTTT.

The CDR3 sequence: CASSSISGPQETQYF. The CDR3 bases are TGTGCCAGCAGTTCCATTAGCGGACCTCAAGAGACCCAGTACTTC. The chain joins TRBV27 to TRBJ2-5; D may be TRBD2 (6 bases). The V gene's germline CDR1 is MNHEY and CDR2 SMNVEV (reference sequence). V dropped 4 bases and J dropped 2 bases, with 14 bases sitting between them. This CDR3 spans 15 amino acids.